This T cell receptor beta chain was captured by sequencing in a study of cytomegalovirus exposure and HLA in healthy donors. The CDR3 totals 14 residues. The germline gives CDR1 SGHRS, CDR2 YFSETQ. Trimming shortened V by 0 bases and J by 1 base, and 8 bases separated the two germline ends. Donors sampled were nominally healthy, though unrecorded immune exposures were likely. The PCR made use of 60 Vbeta and 13 Jbeta primers. Data came from immunoSEQ multiplex PCR; TCRdb stores just in-frame clones and leaves some out. The data show about 150,000 clones, around 63% seen once. This receptor was identified in a human donor in good health. Sequencing was performed on PBMCs. The gene calls are TRBV5-1 and TRBJ2-7; D possibly corresponds to TRBD1 (5 bases). The CDR3, as DNA: TGCGCCAGCAGCTTGGTACAGGAATCCTACGAGCAGTACTTC. Translation gives CASSLVQESYEQYF.